These 9 T cell receptor beta chains share one sample of origin, sequenced in a study of blood T cell repertoires in COVID-19. Sequencing was performed with immunoSEQ multiplex PCR; in TCRdb, only in-frame clones are kept and a portion is missing. This table has approximately 170,000 clones, about 81% appearing once. The specimen was peripheral blood. Receptor source: a man aged 55 to 70 with active or convalescent COVID-19.

This rearrangement joins TRBV9 to TRBJ2-1; 14 positions match TRBD2. Trimming cost V 4 bases and J 13 bases; bases outside gene matches: 13. Germline V gene data show CDR1 as SGDLS and CDR2 as YYNGEE. The CDR3 sequence is 16 residues long. As DNA, the CDR3 is TGTGCCAGCAGCCCCCCGAGTCAGGGACTAGCGGGAGTTCAGTTCTTC. Translating it yields CASSPPSQGLAGVQFF.

V gene TRBV5-1 combines with J gene TRBJ2-1; D might be TRBD2 (6 bases). This CDR3 comprises 19 residues. Germline CDR1 and CDR2: SGHRS and YFSETQ. Trimming left V 0 bases short and J 0 bases short, with 19 bases between. Here the CDR3 DNA reads TGCGCCAGCAGCTTGGCAGTGGGTAGCGGAGCTTCCTCCTACAATGAGCAGTTCTTC. Translating gives CASSLAVGSGASSYNEQFF.

The chain has TRBV6-5 and TRBJ2-7; 13 bases agree with TRBD2. V was clipped by 4 bases and J by 6 bases; unmatched bases: 9. Per germline, CDR1 MNHEY and CDR2 SVGAGI. This CDR3 is 16 amino acids long. DNA of the CDR3: TGTGCCAGCAGTTCCCAATCCGGGACTAGCGGGACCGAGCAGTACTTC. Translation: CASSSQSGTSGTEQYF.

This clone was found many times. The J gene is TRBJ1-2, the V gene TRBV7-2; weak D call: TRBD1 (5 bases). CDR1 is SGHTA and CDR2 is FQGNSA in the germline V gene. This CDR3 spans 17 amino acids. With 3 bases removed from V and 0 bases from J, the gap between germline ends came to 17 bases. The CDR3 DNA reads as TGTGCCAGCAGCTTCCCTTTTAGACAGAACCCTAACTATGGCTACACCTTC. Translation gives CASSFPFRQNPNYGYTF. The whole variable domain, remainder taken from reference TRBV7-2 and TRBJ1-2, is GAGVSQSPSNKVTEKGKDVELRCDPISGHTALYWYRQSLGQGLEFLIYFQGNSAPDKSGLPSDRFSAERTGGSVSTLTIQRTQQEDSAVYLCASSFPFRQNPNYGYTFGSGTRLTVV.

The rearrangement joins TRBV19 to TRBJ2-2; D not certain. The V end lost 5 bases, the J end lost 1 base, and 11 bases lay between the germline ends. The CDR3 has 15 amino acids. CDR1 LNHDA and CDR2 SQIVND come from the germline V gene (reference sequence). As DNA, the CDR3 is TGTGCCAGTAGTGCGGTCGTTCTGAACACCGGGGAGCTGTTTTTT. Amino acids: CASSAVVLNTGELFF.

This CDR3 reads CASSATGPKRANVLTF. CDR3 nucleotides: TGTGCCAGCAGTGCAACAGGGCCCAAAAGGGCCAACGTCCTGACTTTC. The rearrangement joins TRBV6-1 to TRBJ2-6; possible D gene TRBD1, 6 bases. V dropped 4 bases and J dropped 5 bases, with 15 bases sitting between them. The CDR3 loop spans 16 amino acids. The germline V gene has CDR1 MNHNS and CDR2 SASEGT.

The CDR3 bases are TGCAGTGCTAGTCGGGGACTAGTTGGAGGTGAGCAGTTCTTC. Translation: CSASRGLVGGEQFF. The genes are TRBV20-1 and TRBJ2-1; TRBD2 aligns across 8 bases. The CDR3 is 14 amino acids. Germline V gene lookup returns CDR1 DFQATT and CDR2 SNEGSKA (reference sequence). V gave up 3 bases and J gave up 9 bases; unmatched junction bases: 10.

The chain links TRBV6-5 to TRBJ2-5; 9 nucleotides agree with TRBD1. Germline-derived CDR1 and CDR2 are MNHEY and SVGAGI. The CDR3 loop spans 13 amino acids. With V trimmed by 6 bases and J by 4 bases, 3 bases remained unmatched. CDR3 nucleotides: TGTGCCAGCAGGGCGACAGGGGGAGAGACCCAGTACTTC. This sequence encodes CASRATGGETQYF.

This clone was found a few times. The chain uses TRBV19 and TRBJ1-1; D unresolved. The V end lost 1 base, the J end lost 0 bases, and 15 bases lay between the germline ends. Germline loops: CDR1 LNHDA, CDR2 SQIVND (reference sequence). The CDR3 sequence is 17 residues long. In nucleotides, the CDR3 is TGTGCCAGTAGTATAGTCGCCAGCCGAGGAGTGAACACTGAAGCTTTCTTT. Its protein product is CASSIVASRGVNTEAFF.